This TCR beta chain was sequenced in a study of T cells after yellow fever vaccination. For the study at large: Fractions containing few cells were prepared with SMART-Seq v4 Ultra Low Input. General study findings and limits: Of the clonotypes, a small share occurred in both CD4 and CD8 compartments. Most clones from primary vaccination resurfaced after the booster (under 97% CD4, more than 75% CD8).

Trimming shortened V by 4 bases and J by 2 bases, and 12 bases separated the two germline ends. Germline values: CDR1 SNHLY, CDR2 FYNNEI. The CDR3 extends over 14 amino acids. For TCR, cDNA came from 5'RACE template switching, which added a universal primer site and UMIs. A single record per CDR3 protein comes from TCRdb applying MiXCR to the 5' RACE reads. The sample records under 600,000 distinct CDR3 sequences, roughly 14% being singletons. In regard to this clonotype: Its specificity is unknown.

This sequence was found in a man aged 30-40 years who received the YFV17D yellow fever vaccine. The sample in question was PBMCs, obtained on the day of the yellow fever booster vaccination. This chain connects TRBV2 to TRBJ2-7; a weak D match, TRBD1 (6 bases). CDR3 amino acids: CASSVAGATYEQYF. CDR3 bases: TGTGCCAGCAGTGTGGCAGGGGCAACCTACGAGCAGTACTTC. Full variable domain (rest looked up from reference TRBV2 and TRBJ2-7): EPEVTQTPSHQVTQMGQEVILRCVPISNHLYFYWYRQILGQKVEFLVSFYNNEISEKSEIFDDQFSVERPDGSNFTLKIRSTKLEDSAMYFCASSVAGATYEQYFGPGTRLTVT.